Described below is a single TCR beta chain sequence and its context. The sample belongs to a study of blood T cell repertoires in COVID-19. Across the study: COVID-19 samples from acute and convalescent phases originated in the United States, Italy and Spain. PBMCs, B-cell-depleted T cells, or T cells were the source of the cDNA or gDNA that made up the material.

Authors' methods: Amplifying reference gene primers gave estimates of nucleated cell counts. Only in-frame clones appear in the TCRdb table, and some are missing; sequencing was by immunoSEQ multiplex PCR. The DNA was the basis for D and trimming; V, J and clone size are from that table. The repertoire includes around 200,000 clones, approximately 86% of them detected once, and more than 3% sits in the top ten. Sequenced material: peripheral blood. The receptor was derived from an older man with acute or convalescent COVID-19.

CDR3 DNA sequence: TGCGCCTCTGGAGGGGCGTGGAACAATGAGCAGTTCTTC. It yields the protein CASGGAWNNEQFF. The chain uses TRBV5-1 and TRBJ2-1; tentatively, D is TRBD2 (6 bases). The CDR3 has 13 amino acids. Between the trimmed V and J ends, which lost 10 bases and 5 bases, there was a span of 16 bases. Germline V lookup: CDR1 SGHRS, CDR2 YFSETQ.